Included here is one T cell receptor (beta chain) sequence, with context. Antigen: not known. The sample comes from a study of shared clonotypes between healthy human individuals. General study findings and limits: Generally, naive subsets came out with larger estimated richness than memory subsets. The rarefaction results pointed to incomplete sorted-subset sequencing despite large depth.

The ends lost 3 bases at V and 5 bases at J; junction bases unmatched: 9. The CDR3 sequence is 15 residues long. Germline CDR1 LNHNV, CDR2 YYDKDF (reference sequence). Authors' data handling: With immunoSEQ giving junction-only sequences and no quality scores, filtering differed. Libraries were prepared by immunoSEQ multiplex PCR; TCRdb keeps only in-frame clonotypes and omits some of them. V and J calls and clone size are as listed in that table; D and trimming were resolved from the DNA. The sample carries 2 million to 2.5 million clones, approximately 95% recorded once. The chain joins TRBV15 to TRBJ1-1; 7 positions agree with TRBD1. The clonotype comes from a man younger than 30 in good health. Some clones in this sample may be carry-over from other donors' samples. The sequencing input was naive CD4+ T cells from PBMCs. Noted subset: CD45RA+ positively selected. The CDR3, as DNA: TGTGCCACCAGCAGGGGACAGTTGTATAAGACTGAAGCTTTCTTT. Residues: CATSRGQLYKTEAFF.